Each of the 26 T cell receptor beta chains below was sequenced from the same sample in a study of blood T cells in healthy people across ages. A sample-barcoded 5' primer and a J-beta primer mix were used in a second PCR of about 7 to 12 cycles. TCRdb reprocessed the 5' RACE reads with MiXCR, giving one entry per CDR3 protein. Of more than 800,000 distinct CDR3 sequences listed, 40% to 45% are singletons. The sequenced sample was blood. These receptors came from a woman aged 55-69 years in good health.

The chain recombines TRBV5-1 with TRBJ2-4; possibly TRBD1 for D (5 bases). The DNA end is more similar to TRBJ2-7, so the J call may be wrong. This CDR3 region has 15 residues. Germline CDR1 SGHRS, CDR2 YFSETQ. The chain's CDR3 is CASSLRGRVPYEQYF. In DNA, the CDR3 is TGCGCCAGCAGCTTGAGGGGCAGGGTCCCCTACGAGCAGTACTTC.

There are a few counts of this clonotype. The rearrangement uses TRBV11-1 and TRBJ2-3; D unclear. Germline loops: CDR1 SGHAT, CDR2 FQDESV (reference sequence). The CDR3 covers 12 residues. The germline V and J ends were trimmed by 7 bases and 2 bases, with 7 bases remaining between them. CDR3 in amino acids: CASNGPTDTQYF. In nucleotides, the CDR3 is TGTGCCAGCAATGGCCCCACAGATACGCAGTATTTT.

The J gene is TRBJ1-2, the V gene TRBV3-1; 8 bases are shared with TRBD1. Per the germline V gene, CDR1 is LGHDT and CDR2 is YNNKEL (reference sequence). Losses at the gene ends were 4 bases for V and 6 bases for J; bases not matched to a gene: 10. The CDR3 runs 15 residues. The CDR3: CASSPDQGAPDGYTF. Here the CDR3 DNA reads TGTGCCAGCAGCCCAGACCAGGGGGCGCCGGATGGCTACACCTTC.

The gene calls are TRBV20-1 and TRBJ2-2; 9 bases are shared with TRBD2. Trimming cost V 3 bases and J 3 bases; bases outside gene matches: 8. This CDR3 is built from 16 residues. Germline values: CDR1 DFQATT, CDR2 SNEGSKA (reference sequence). CDR3 amino acids: CSARSLAGRDTGELFF. The CDR3 coding sequence is TGCAGTGCTAGGTCTCTAGCGGGAAGGGACACCGGGGAGCTGTTTTTT.

The rearrangement joins TRBV2 to TRBJ1-2, with no clear D. CDR1 is SNHLY and CDR2 is FYNNEI in the germline V gene. The CDR3 runs 11 residues. Trimming took off 4 bases at V and 5 bases at J, with 5 bases between the two ends. Written as DNA, the CDR3 is TGTGCCAGCAGTGCCGAATATGGCTACACCTTC. It is translated as CASSAEYGYTF. The whole variable domain, remainder taken from reference TRBV2 and TRBJ1-2, is EPEVTQTPSHQVTQMGQEVILRCVPISNHLYFYWYRQILGQKVEFLVSFYNNEISEKSEIFDDQFSVERPDGSNFTLKIRSTKLEDSAMYFCASSAEYGYTFGSGTRLTVV.

V gene TRBV29-1 combines with J gene TRBJ2-3; D might be TRBD1 (6 bases). The germline V and J ends were trimmed by 6 bases and 1 base, with 11 bases remaining between them. CDR1 and CDR2 from the germline V gene are SQVTM and ANQGSEA. The CDR3 has 13 amino acids. The CDR3 nucleotides are TGCAGCGTCGGACAGTCTCGCACAGATACGCAGTATTTT. Translation: CSVGQSRTDTQYF.

V and J are TRBV5-1 and TRBJ2-3; 9 positions agree with TRBD2. This CDR3 has 16 residues. In germline, CDR1 is SGHRS, CDR2 YFSETQ. Losses at the gene ends were 3 bases for V and 0 bases for J; bases not matched to a gene: 5. CDR3: CASSWGLAPSTDTQYF. The DNA of the CDR3 is TGCGCCAGCAGCTGGGGACTAGCCCCTAGCACAGATACGCAGTATTTT.

This clonotype came up a few times. The V and J genes are TRBV5-1 and TRBJ2-1; D may be TRBD2 (6 bases). From germline, CDR1 is SGHRS and CDR2 YFSETQ. Trimming stripped 0 bases from V and 6 bases from J, with 16 bases between. This CDR3 has 16 residues. The CDR3 sequence is CASSLAWRDSSNEQFF. The CDR3, as DNA: TGCGCCAGCAGCTTGGCTTGGCGGGACTCAAGCAATGAGCAGTTCTTC.

The chain couples TRBV6-2 or TRBV6-3 to TRBJ2-1; perhaps TRBD2 as D (6 bases). CDR3 length: 18 residues. V lost 6 bases, J lost 0 bases, and 21 bases lay in between. CDR1 and CDR2 (germline): MNHEY, SVGEGT. The CDR3 here is CASSVPPTRGSSYNEQFF. The CDR3 region has the DNA TGTGCCAGCAGCGTTCCCCCAACGCGGGGAAGCTCCTACAATGAGCAGTTCTTC.

The rearrangement uses TRBV2 and TRBJ1-5; the D is unclear. The germline CDR1 and CDR2 sequences are SNHLY and FYNNEI. Trimming left V 7 bases short and J 0 bases short, with 7 bases between. The CDR3 has 13 residues. The CDR3 loop is CASMGDSNQPQHF. CDR3 sequence (DNA): TGTGCCAGCATGGGCGATAGCAATCAGCCCCAGCATTTT.

In this sample, this clonotype turned up a few times. CDR3 residues: CASRGLQGEANYGYTF. The CDR3 DNA reads as TGTGCCAGCAGGGGATTGCAGGGGGAGGCTAACTATGGCTACACCTTC. The chain is built from TRBV6-6 and TRBJ1-2; TRBD1 aligns across 7 bases. From germline, CDR1 is MNHNY and CDR2 SVGAGI (reference sequence). The V segment lost 6 bases and the J segment 0 bases; nucleotides outside the gene matches: 10. The CDR3 runs 16 residues.

The chain is built from TRBV30 and TRBJ2-6, with TRBD2 matching over 13 bases. The CDR3 covers 17 residues. J gave up 3 bases and V 3 bases, and 5 bases lay outside the gene matches. Germline assignment: CDR1 GTSNPN and CDR2 SVGIG (reference sequence). The CDR3 DNA reads TGTGCCTGGAGACGAGGACTAGCGGGAGTTGGGGCCAACGTCCTGACTTTC. It translates to CAWRRGLAGVGANVLTF.

The CDR3 here is CASSYPGQQETQYF. The CDR3 DNA is TGTGCCAGCAGTTACCCGGGACAGCAAGAGACCCAGTACTTC. The chain has TRBV6-5 and TRBJ2-5, with 7 bases that match TRBD1. With 2 bases clipped from V and 2 bases from J, the junction kept 2 bases outside the gene matches. The CDR3 consists of 14 residues. CDR1 is MNHEY and CDR2 is SVGAGI in the germline V gene.

This clonotype has more than one count but fewer than ten. The chain is built from TRBV6-2 or TRBV6-3 and TRBJ1-5; D is unclear. V lost 6 bases to trimming and J lost 4 bases, with 13 bases between them. The CDR3 has 14 residues. Germline CDR1 MNHEY, CDR2 SVGEGT. The CDR3 nucleotides read TGTGCCAGCAGCGGACCGAGCCTAAATCAGCCCCAGCATTTT. Its translation is CASSGPSLNQPQHF.

The chain is built from TRBV7-9 and TRBJ1-1; no firm D call. Germline-derived CDR1 and CDR2 are SEHNR and FQNEAQ (reference sequence). CDR3 length: 13 residues. V lost 5 bases and J 3 bases, leaving 10 bases between the germline ends. This chain's CDR3 is CASSPLTDTEAFF. CDR3 coding DNA: TGTGCCAGCAGCCCGCTCACTGACACTGAAGCTTTCTTT.

CDR3 protein: CASSTDRVRDTQYF. The CDR3 DNA follows: TGCGCCAGCAGCACGGACAGGGTGAGAGATACGCAGTATTTT. The chain employs TRBV5-1 and TRBJ2-3; 8 bases fit TRBD1. CDR3 length: 14 residues. V dropped 4 bases and J dropped 5; count of bases not matched to a gene: 6. CDR1 and CDR2 from the germline V gene are SGHRS and YFSETQ.

V gene TRBV3-1 combines with J gene TRBJ2-7; 13 nucleotides align to TRBD2. CDR3 size: 19 residues. Germline loops: CDR1 LGHDT, CDR2 YNNKEL (reference sequence). J was trimmed by 0 bases and V by 4 bases; bases with no gene match: 12. CDR3 protein: CASSPLPGLAGLSSYEQYF. The CDR3 DNA sequence: TGTGCCAGCAGCCCACTGCCGGGACTAGCGGGACTGAGCTCCTACGAGCAGTACTTC.

V gene TRBV6-6 combines with J gene TRBJ1-1; 12 positions agree with TRBD1. CDR1 is MNHNY and CDR2 is SVGAGI in the germline V gene (reference sequence). This CDR3 is 13 amino acids long. The CDR3 DNA reads as TGTGTCTCCGGGACAGGGGGCGGGACTGAAGCTTTCTTT. Translating gives CVSGTGGGTEAFF.

This clonotype was seen more than once but under ten times. The chain employs TRBV6-1 and TRBJ1-5; D remains ambiguous. Deletions cut 7 bases from V and 0 bases from J, with 13 bases between. CDR3 length: 15 residues. Germline V gene data show CDR1 as MNHNS and CDR2 as SASEGT. The CDR3 loop reads CASIIRRYSNQPQHF. CDR3 in DNA: TGTGCCAGCATTATTAGGCGGTATAGCAATCAGCCCCAGCATTTT.

The chain employs TRBV27 and TRBJ1-2; D may be TRBD1 (6 bases). Trimming stripped 4 bases from V and 4 bases from J, with 19 bases between. Germline assignment: CDR1 MNHEY and CDR2 SMNVEV (reference sequence). CDR3 length equals 16 residues. CDR3 amino acids: CASSSNGQFLFYGYTF. CDR3 coding DNA: TGTGCCAGCAGTTCAAATGGACAGTTCCTATTCTATGGCTACACCTTC.

On this clonotype itself: This likely comes from a read error, as the CDR3 has no conserved phenylalanine or tryptophan at its end. The rearrangement joins TRBV5-1 to TRBJ2-7; 12 nucleotides line up with TRBD1. The CDR3 covers 16 residues. Germline values: CDR1 SGHRS, CDR2 YFSETQ. V was clipped by 0 bases and J by 5 bases; unmatched bases: 6. CDR3 coding DNA: TGCGCCAGCAGCTTGGCGGGGACAGGGGGCTTTGACGAGCAGTACTCC. Translation: CASSLAGTGGFDEQYS.

This clonotype occurred many times. This sequence joins TRBV29-1 and TRBJ2-1; 7 nucleotides line up with TRBD1. This CDR3 comprises 12 residues. Per the germline V gene, CDR1 is SQVTM and CDR2 is ANQGSEA. The V segment lost 4 bases and the J segment 7 bases; nucleotides outside the gene matches: 4. The CDR3, as DNA: TGCAGCGTTGGGACAGGTGGGAATGAGCAGTTCTTC. Its protein is CSVGTGGNEQFF.

The chain is built from TRBV7-7 and TRBJ2-2, with D unclear. CDR3 length equals 14 residues. V lost 1 base and J lost 4, with 7 bases in between. Germline CDR1 reads SSHAT; CDR2 reads FNYEAQ (reference sequence). CDR3 residues: CASSLVGFTGELFF. The CDR3 DNA sequence: TGTGCCAGCAGCTTAGTAGGGTTCACCGGGGAGCTGTTTTTT.

In the case of this clonotype: Mismatch with germline at one junction end may stem from a read error. The V and J genes are TRBV10-3 and TRBJ1-2; TRBD1 is a possible D gene (5 bases). The CDR3 extends over 14 amino acids. Per germline, CDR1 ENHRY and CDR2 SYGVKD. The CDR3 bases are TGTGCCATCAAGGCGACAGCTTACAACTATGGCTGCACCTTC. It codes for CAIKATAYNYGCTF.

There are a few counts of this clonotype. The chain employs TRBV9 and TRBJ2-3; 9 bases are a match to TRBD1. Losses at the gene ends were 2 bases for V and 6 bases for J; bases not matched to a gene: 7. Germline V gives CDR1 SGDLS, CDR2 YYNGEE. This CDR3 region has 15 residues. In nucleotides, the CDR3 is TGTGCCAGCAGCGTGGCCGGGACAGGGAGGGATACGCAGTATTTT. It specifies CASSVAGTGRDTQYF.

The chain carries TRBV5-1 and TRBJ2-1, with 9 bases lining up with TRBD2. This CDR3 has 14 residues. Germline V gives CDR1 SGHRS, CDR2 YFSETQ. V lost 5 bases and J lost 6; bases outside the gene matches: 6. The CDR3 spells CASRIAGVGNEQFF. CDR3 DNA sequence: TGCGCCAGCAGGATAGCGGGAGTCGGCAATGAGCAGTTCTTC.